This T cell receptor (beta chain) was sequenced in a study of T-cell memory formation after mild COVID-19. Overall study context: TCR clusters largely stayed donor specific.

Study-wide points: Mainly CM and EM harbored the contracting CD4+ clones; mainly EMRA harbored the CD8+ ones.

As concerns this clonotype: Its antigen is unidentified. A read error may produce the germline difference seen at one junction end.

After 5'RACE with constant-segment primers, TCR alpha and TCR beta cDNA libraries carrying sample barcodes and UMIs were obtained. TCRdb re-analysed the 5' RACE reads in MiXCR, keeping a single row per CDR3 protein. The sample includes under 300,000 distinct CDR3 sequences, 16% of them seen just once. This CDR3 is 16 amino acids long. CDR1 and CDR2 (germline): SGHRS, YFSETQ. V gene TRBV5-1 combines with J gene TRBJ2-1; D is ambiguous. What was sequenced was PBMCs or a T cell subset sorted from them (not recorded which). This TCR was sampled from a man in his late teens or twenties who had mild COVID-19 (a few samples of this study predate the infection). Cell type and time point are not known. CDR3 amino acids: CASSLVSSVPYNGQFF. CDR3 coding DNA: TGCGCCAGCAGCTTGGTGTCCAGCGTACCCTACAATGGGCAGTTCTTC. Full variable domain (rest looked up from reference TRBV5-1 and TRBJ2-1): KAGVTQTPRYLIKTRGQQVTLSCSPISGHRSVSWYQQTPGQGLQFLFEYFSETQRNKGNFPGRFSGRQFSNSRSEMNVSTLELGDSALYLCASSLVSSVPYNGQFFGPGTRLTVL.